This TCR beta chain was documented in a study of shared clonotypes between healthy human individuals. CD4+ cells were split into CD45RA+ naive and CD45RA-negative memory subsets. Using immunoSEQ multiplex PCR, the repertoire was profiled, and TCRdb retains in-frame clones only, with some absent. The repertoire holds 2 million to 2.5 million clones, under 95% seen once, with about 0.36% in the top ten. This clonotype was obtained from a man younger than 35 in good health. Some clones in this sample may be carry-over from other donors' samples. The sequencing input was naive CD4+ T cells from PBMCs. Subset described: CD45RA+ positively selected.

The CDR3 nucleotides are TGTGCCAGCAGTCAACTCGGGGGGGAGGGCCGTCACGAGCAGTACTTC. It yields the protein CASSQLGGEGRHEQYF. The chain employs TRBV28 and TRBJ2-7; 8 nucleotides match TRBD2. The J segment lost 5 bases and the V segment lost 5 bases, leaving 14 bases of the junction unmatched. CDR3 size: 16 residues. Per the germline V gene, CDR1 is MDHEN and CDR2 is SYDVKM.